This TCR beta chain was retrieved from a study of blood T cell repertoires in COVID-19. Study background: Acute-phase and convalescent COVID-19 samples originated in the United States, Italy and Spain.

CDR1 is LNHDA and CDR2 is SQIVND in the germline V gene (reference sequence). The CDR3 contains 15 residues. V lost 4 bases and J 0 bases, leaving 9 bases between the germline ends. Clones were sequenced by immunoSEQ multiplex PCR, and TCRdb holds only the in-frame ones, with some missing. The sample gives 58,000 or so clones, roughly 79% of which show up once; 4.5% to 6% is in the top ten. This chain connects TRBV19 to TRBJ1-4; D remains unclear. The sample comprised peripheral blood. The sequence derives from a human donor in a cohort sampled during active COVID-19. CDR3 coding DNA: TGTGCCAGTAGTAGAACCGGGACAACTAATGAAAAACTGTTTTTT. As protein: CASSRTGTTNEKLFF.